The rows below give T cell receptor beta chains drawn from one sample of a study of CD8+ T cells in alopecia areata. Only in-frame clones appear in the TCRdb table, and some are missing; sequencing was by immunoSEQ multiplex PCR. The sample shows 200,000 to 250,000 clones, more than 60% of them seen only once. Sequenced material: CD4+ T cells sorted from blood, taken at approximately week 45, from a patient treated with tofacitinib. The receptors derive from a human donor with alopecia areata. The CDR3 runs from the conserved cysteine through the conserved F or W. The D gene is left open where the match is weak. Part of the rows lack a size; the others show once, few, many or a class for expanded clones.

j_call d_call clone_size v_call cdr3_aa cdr3_nt
TRBJ2-7 . . TRBV25-1 CASSESGVFPYEQYF TGTGCCAGCAGTGAATCAGGGGTTTTCCCCTACGAGCAGTACTTC
TRBJ1-2 . few TRBV6-5 CASSPRVVGNGYTF TGTGCCAGCAGCCCTCGGGTAGTTGGGAATGGCTACACCTTC
TRBJ2-1 TRBD1 . TRBV5-1 CASQSGTDYNEQFF TGCGCCAGCCAGTCCGGGACAGACTACAATGAGCAGTTCTTC
TRBJ2-6 . . TRBV5-1 CASSQQRAAGANVLTF TGCGCCAGCAGCCAACAAAGGGCGGCTGGGGCCAACGTCCTGACTTTC
TRBJ2-7 . . TRBV25-1 CASSEYRVGGEQYF TGTGCCAGCAGTGAGTACAGGGTGGGTGGCGAGCAGTACTTC
TRBJ1-1 . . TRBV29-1 CSVGLMAQNTEAFF TGCAGCGTGGGTCTGATGGCCCAGAACACTGAAGCTTTCTTT
TRBJ1-1 . . TRBV30 CAWSVGRLNTEAFF TGTGCCTGGAGTGTCGGGAGACTGAACACTGAAGCTTTCTTT
TRBJ2-3 TRBD1 . TRBV29-1 CSGGTGGTTDTQYF TGCAGCGGCGGGACAGGGGGAACCACAGATACGCAGTATTTT
TRBJ2-5 TRBD1 . TRBV5-1 CASSPRGNQETQYF TGCGCCAGCAGCCCCAGGGGGAACCAAGAGACCCAGTACTTC
TRBJ2-1 . . TRBV30 CAWTSLWNEQFF TGTGCCTGGACCTCCCTGTGGAATGAGCAGTTCTTC
TRBJ2-2 . . TRBV7-6 CASSLDPNTGELFF TGTGCCAGCAGCTTAGACCCAAACACCGGGGAGCTGTTTTTT
TRBJ2-7 . . TRBV5-7 CASTRVYEQYF TGTGCCAGCACCCGAGTGTACGAGCAGTACTTC
TRBJ1-5 . . TRBV27 CASSPTWGGDQPQHF TGTGCCAGCAGTCCCACCTGGGGGGGGGATCAGCCCCAGCATTTT
TRBJ2-5 TRBD2 once TRBV4-3 CASSQGGGEETQYF TGCGCCAGCAGCCAAGGCGGGGGTGAGGAGACCCAGTACTTC
TRBJ1-5 TRBD1 once TRBV9 CASSVGAGTGEQPQHF TGTGCCAGCAGCGTAGGGGCCGGGACAGGGGAACAGCCCCAGCATTTT
TRBJ1-6 . . TRBV7-2 CASSSLAGNSPLHF TGTGCCAGCAGCTCCCTTGCAGGCAATTCACCCCTCCACTTT
TRBJ2-1 TRBD2 few TRBV5-1 CASSLLTSGDNEQFF TGCGCCAGCAGCTTGTTGACTAGCGGTGACAATGAGCAGTTCTTC